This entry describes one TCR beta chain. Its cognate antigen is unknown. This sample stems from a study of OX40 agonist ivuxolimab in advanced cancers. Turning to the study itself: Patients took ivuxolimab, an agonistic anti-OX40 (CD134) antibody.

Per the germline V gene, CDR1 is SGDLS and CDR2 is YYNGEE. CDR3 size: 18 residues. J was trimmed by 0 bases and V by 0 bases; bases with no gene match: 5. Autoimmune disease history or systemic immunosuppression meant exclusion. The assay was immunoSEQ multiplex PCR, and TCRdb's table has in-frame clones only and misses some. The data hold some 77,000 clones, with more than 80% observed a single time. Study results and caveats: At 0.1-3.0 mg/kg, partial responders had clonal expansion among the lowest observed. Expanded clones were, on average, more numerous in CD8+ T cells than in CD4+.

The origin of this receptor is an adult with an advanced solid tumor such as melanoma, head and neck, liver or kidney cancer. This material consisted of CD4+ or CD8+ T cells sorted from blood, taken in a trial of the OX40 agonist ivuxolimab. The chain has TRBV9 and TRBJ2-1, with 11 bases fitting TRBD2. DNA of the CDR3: TGTGCCAGCAGCGTAGGTCTAGCGGGGGGAAGCTCCTACAATGAGCAGTTCTTC. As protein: CASSVGLAGGSSYNEQFF.